This TCR beta chain is from a study of tumor-infiltrating lymphocytes in oesophageal squamous cell carcinoma. Looked up from germline, CDR1 is SGHVS and CDR2 is FQNEAQ. Trimming at V came to 4 bases and at J to 4 bases, leaving 7 bases not matched to a gene. The length of the CDR3 is 16 residues. TCRdb re-derived calls from the PCR reads in MiXCR, one entry per CDR3 protein. The table includes roughly 9,000 distinct CDR3 sequences, 60% to 70% detected once. This clonotype showed up just a few times. This rearrangement joins TRBV7-8 to TRBJ2-3, with 11 bases aligning to TRBD2. Specimen: esophageal tumor tissue. The receptor comes from a female donor with esophageal squamous cell carcinoma. The CDR3 loop is CASSYTSGRSADTQYF. The DNA for the CDR3 is TGTGCCAGCAGCTACACTAGCGGGAGATCCGCAGATACGCAGTATTTT.